This entry is about one T cell receptor beta chain. The trim removed 4 bases at V and 7 bases at J, leaving 6 bases unmatched. The CDR3 covers 15 residues. Germline V gives CDR1 SGHRS, CDR2 YFSETQ. The data were taken from a study of shared clonotypes between healthy human individuals. This table comes from immunoSEQ multiplex PCR, and its TCRdb copy is limited to in-frame clones, with some not included. The table records some 350,000 clones, under 80% of them present only once. Sequenced input: memory CD4+ T cells sorted from blood. Subset in this sample: CD45RA-negative fraction. This receptor was obtained from a man aged 25-45 years in good health. The chain has TRBV5-1 and TRBJ2-4, with TRBD1 matching 12 bases. The CDR3 DNA sequence: TGCGCCAGCAGCGACGGGACAGGGGGCGCGAACATTCAGTACTTC. This encodes CASSDGTGGANIQYF.